This TCR beta chain was recorded in a study of shared clonotypes between healthy human individuals. The genomic DNA of each subset was split evenly across several immunoSEQ plates. The assay was immunoSEQ multiplex PCR, and TCRdb's table has in-frame clones only and misses some. The sample lists approximately 2.4 million clones; about 94% were seen once. Whole-study results and caveats: Naive subsets generally exceeded memory subsets in estimated richness.

The V gene end was trimmed by 4 bases and the J gene end by 8 bases; junction bases not matched to a gene: 6. CDR3 length equals 14 residues. Germline lookup yields CDR1 SGHRS and CDR2 YFSETQ. Note on this clone: Its specificity is unknown.

Splitting the CD4+ cells yielded a CD45RA+ naive subset and a CD45RA-negative memory subset. This rearrangement joins TRBV5-1 to TRBJ1-6, with TRBD1 identical over 7 bases. This TCR was sampled from a man aged 18 to 29 in good health. Sample: naive CD4+ T cells sorted from blood. The subset here: CD45RA+ positively selected. This CDR3 is CASSIRGQDSPLHF. In nucleotides, the CDR3 is TGCGCCAGCAGCATTAGGGGGCAAGATTCACCCCTCCACTTT.